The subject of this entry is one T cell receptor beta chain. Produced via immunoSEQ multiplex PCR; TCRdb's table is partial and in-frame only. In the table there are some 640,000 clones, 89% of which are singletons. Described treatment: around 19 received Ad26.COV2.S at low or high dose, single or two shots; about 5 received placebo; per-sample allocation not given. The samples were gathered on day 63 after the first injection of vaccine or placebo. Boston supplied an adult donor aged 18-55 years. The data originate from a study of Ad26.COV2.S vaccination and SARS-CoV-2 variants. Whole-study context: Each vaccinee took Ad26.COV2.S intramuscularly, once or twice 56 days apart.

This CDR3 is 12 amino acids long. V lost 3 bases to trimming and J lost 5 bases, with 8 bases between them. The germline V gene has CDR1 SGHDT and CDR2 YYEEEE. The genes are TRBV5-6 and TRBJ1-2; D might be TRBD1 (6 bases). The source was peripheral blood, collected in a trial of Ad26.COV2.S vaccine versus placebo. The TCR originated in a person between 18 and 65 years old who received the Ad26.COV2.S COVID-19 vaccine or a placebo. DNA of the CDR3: TGTGCCAGCAGCTCCGGACAGTATGGCTACACCTTC. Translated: CASSSGQYGYTF.